A single T cell receptor (beta chain) is shown here with its context. Its antigen is still unknown. These data come from a study of CD8 T cells in ankylosing spondylitis. Study results and limitations: Made up of fewer than ten highly homologous variants, a TCR beta motif appeared characteristic of ankylosing spondylitis blood.

The CDR3 spans 13 residues. Trimming at V came to 7 bases and at J to 3 bases, leaving 5 bases not matched to a gene. TCRdb fed the 5' RACE reads into MiXCR, producing one record per CDR3 protein. The sample yields tens of thousands of distinct CDR3 sequences, approximately 8.9% seen once. Sequenced sample: blood, either unsorted or a sorted T cell fraction (not recorded which). This clonotype was sampled from a male donor with ankylosing spondylitis. The V gene is TRBV12-3 or TRBV12-4, the J gene TRBJ2-5; 7 nucleotides line up with TRBD1. The CDR3 coding sequence is TGTGCCAGCAATAGGGACAGTGAAGAGACCCAGTACTTC. It translates to CASNRDSEETQYF.